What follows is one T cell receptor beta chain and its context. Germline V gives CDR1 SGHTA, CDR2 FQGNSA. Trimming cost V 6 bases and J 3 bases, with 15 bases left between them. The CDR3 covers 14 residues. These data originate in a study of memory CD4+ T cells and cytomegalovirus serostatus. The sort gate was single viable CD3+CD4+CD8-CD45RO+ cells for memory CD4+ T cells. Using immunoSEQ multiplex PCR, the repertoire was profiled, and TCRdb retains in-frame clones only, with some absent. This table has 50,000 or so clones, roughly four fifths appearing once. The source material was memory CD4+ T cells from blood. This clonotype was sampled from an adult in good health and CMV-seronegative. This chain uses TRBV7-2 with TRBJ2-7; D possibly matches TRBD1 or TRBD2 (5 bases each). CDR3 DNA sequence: TGTGCCAGCAGGTACAGGCCGGGAAGCTACGAGCAGTACTTC. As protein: CASRYRPGSYEQYF.